This T cell receptor beta chain was sequenced during a study of early T cells in non-severe SARS-CoV-2 infection (dated by TCRdb to about 2021). Regarding the study in general: Because TCR sequencing was done on bulk RNA from unsorted whole blood, the alpha and beta chains could not be paired.

A case-control design nested within a healthcare worker cohort in London, UK, was used, with weekly nasopharyngeal swab PCR tests and blood sampling performed. Healthcare workers were enrolled in the week of the UK lockdown, from 23 to 31 March 2020, and were followed every week for up to roughly 15 weeks. Library preparation used 5' RACE. Sequencer: NextSeq 500. Unique molecular identifiers were attached to individual cDNA molecules in the TCR library protocol so that sequencing error and PCR bias could be corrected. TCR alpha and beta chains were both sequenced, and the abundances of alpha and beta sequences in each sample were closely correlated with each other. The study's own analysis went as follows. Decombinator V4 was used to annotate TCR sequences for V gene, J gene and CDR3. Expanded TCRs were defined as changing significantly between any two time points under a Poisson model with p below 0.0001. Abundances of TCRs were expressed as counts per million after normalisation to the total number of TCRs sequenced in each sample. MAIT TCRs were defined by TRAV1-2 paired with TRAJ12, TRAJ20 or TRAJ33, and iNKT TCRs by TRAV10 paired with TRAJ18. A search of VDJdb, accessed on 1 November 2021, was run for TCRs annotated to CMV, EBV and SARS-CoV-2, with TCRs annotated for multiple antigens excluded. TCRdb trimmed public reads at Q25 via fastp, called clones via MiXCR and kept in-frame beta chains. Each entry merges the rows of one CDR3 protein and shows their most common DNA and genes. TCRdb, not the original authors, processed these V and J calls. Within this sample are fewer than 40,000 distinct CDR3 sequences, with roughly 4.2% of them counted one time only. The top ten clones comprise approximately 5.8% of the sample.

What the authors observed across the whole study: VDJdb matching was skewed toward anti-spike CD8 responses and likely underestimated virus-specific expansions by missing private and CD4 specificities.

Including the terminal cysteine and phenylalanine, the CDR3 comprises 16 residues. Solely the CDR3 DNA is kept, with 48 bases framed from the first base. Trimming removed 5 bases from V and 7 bases from J; the gene matches leave 14 bases unexplained. This clonotype was seen a few times. It has no known antigen specificity. Base quality data are lacking; no much larger clone is found one base away. Sequencing was carried out using whole blood. This receptor was taken from an adult who was a healthcare worker with PCR-confirmed SARS-CoV-2 infection or an uninfected control (not recorded which). The rearrangement joined TRBV12-3 or TRBV12-4 to TRBJ2-5; TRBD1 aligns with 9 central bases. The CDR3 here reads CASSPRTGVLLGTQYF. The bases read TGTGCCAGCAGTCCCCGGACAGGGGTTCTCCTAGGGACCCAGTACTTC.